The 3 T cell receptor beta chains in this list originate from one sample, sequenced in a study of shared clonotypes between healthy human individuals. The naive CD8 population came from CD45RO-negative cells selected for CCR7, without terminally differentiated effector memory CD45RA+ cells. Libraries were prepared by immunoSEQ multiplex PCR; TCRdb keeps only in-frame clonotypes and omits some of them. The sample lists fewer than 850,000 clones, 96% seen once, with around 0.21% in the top ten. The sequenced sample consisted of naive CD8+ T cells sorted from blood. Source of these receptors: a man younger than 40 in good health.

V usage is TRBV30 and J usage is TRBJ2-7; 12 nucleotides match TRBD2. Germline V gene sequence: CDR1 GTSNPN, CDR2 SVGIG (reference sequence). Losses at the gene ends were 7 bases for V and 4 bases for J; bases not matched to a gene: 5. The CDR3 runs to 13 residues. For the CDR3, the DNA is TGTGCCTCGTCGACTAGCGGGAGTTACGAGCAGTACTTC. This encodes CASSTSGSYEQYF. The whole variable domain, remainder taken from reference TRBV30 and TRBJ2-7, is SQTIHQWPATLVQPVGSPLSLECTVEGTSNPNLYWYRQAAGRGLQLLFYSVGIGQISSEVPQNLSASRPQDRQFILSSKKLLLSDSGFYLCASSTSGSYEQYFGPGTRLTVT.

This rearrangement joins TRBV5-6 to TRBJ2-1; 8 nucleotides agree with TRBD2. V trimming: 2 bases; J trimming: 3 bases; junction bases outside the gene matches: 1. The CDR3 consists of 14 residues. From germline, CDR1 is SGHDT and CDR2 YYEEEE. In nucleotides, the CDR3 is TGTGCCAGCAGCTTCACTAGCGGCTACAATGAGCAGTTCTTC. This encodes CASSFTSGYNEQFF.

Regarding this clone: Other DNA sequences in this sample translate to the same CDR3. The chain uses TRBV30 and TRBJ2-7, with TRBD1 as a possible D gene (6 bases). Looked up from germline, CDR1 is GTSNPN and CDR2 is SVGIG (reference sequence). The CDR3 loop spans 13 amino acids. The germline V and J ends were trimmed by 5 bases and 1 base, with 12 bases remaining between them. CDR3 in amino acids: CAWSTGQSYEQYF. Written as DNA, the CDR3 is TGTGCCTGGTCTACAGGACAGTCCTACGAGCAGTACTTC.